This entry features one T cell receptor (beta chain) sequence. The entry originates in a study of Ad26.COV2.S vaccination and SARS-CoV-2 variants. TCRdb keeps only in-frame clones here, not all; method: immunoSEQ multiplex PCR. The sample has about 180,000 clones, around nine tenths seen once; the top ten hold less than 6%. This CDR3 has 17 amino acids. Germline CDR1 SEHNR, CDR2 FQNEAQ (reference sequence). Trimming removed 6 bases at V and 6 bases at J, with 24 bases between. This specimen consisted of peripheral blood, obtained after recovery from COVID-19. J is TRBJ2-1 and V is TRBV7-9; possible D gene TRBD1, 6 bases. The receptor was isolated from a human donor who had recovered from COVID-19. CDR3: CASSLLSWTVLTNEQFF. As DNA, the CDR3 is TGTGCCAGCAGTCTATTATCCTGGACAGTCTTAACCAATGAGCAGTTCTTC.